This passage covers 13 T cell receptor beta chains from one sample sequenced in a study of cytomegalovirus exposure and HLA in healthy donors. The PCR ran on 60 Vbeta and 13 Jbeta primers. Here immunoSEQ multiplex PCR was the method, and the copy in TCRdb shows in-frame clones only, minus some. The table shows 120,000 or so clones, with 65% to 80% occurring only once. Sequenced sample: PBMCs. The receptors derive from a man aged 30 to 39 in good health and CMV-seronegative.

The chain is built from TRBV7-9 and TRBJ1-1; no reliable D call. This CDR3 has 13 residues. Germline CDR1 reads SEHNR; CDR2 reads FQNEAQ (reference sequence). Trimming cost V 6 bases and J 2 bases, with 10 bases left between them. DNA for the CDR3: TGTGCCAGCAGGGTAATCAGTAACACTGAAGCTTTCTTT. It is translated as CASRVISNTEAFF.

The chain employs TRBV29-1 and TRBJ2-7, with 8 bases fitting TRBD1. The V and J ends lost 4 bases and 4 bases, in that order; junction bases with no gene match: 6. The germline gives CDR1 SQVTM, CDR2 ANQGSEA. CDR3 length: 13 amino acids. The CDR3 loop is CSVVGQGGYEQYF. The DNA of the CDR3 is TGCAGCGTTGTTGGACAGGGAGGATACGAGCAGTACTTC.

This clone came up a few times. The V gene is TRBV30, the J gene TRBJ1-1; 7 nucleotides align to TRBD1. CDR3 length: 13 residues. Looked up from germline, CDR1 is GTSNPN and CDR2 is SVGIG (reference sequence). V lost 3 bases and J lost 3; bases outside the gene matches: 4. For the CDR3, the DNA is TGTGCCTGGAGCCGACAGGGACACACTGAAGCTTTCTTT. Protein product: CAWSRQGHTEAFF.

The rearrangement joins TRBV9 to TRBJ1-4; possible D gene TRBD1, 6 bases. V was pared by 4 bases and J by 3 bases, with 10 bases between. The CDR3 has 14 amino acids. Germline V lookup: CDR1 SGDLS, CDR2 YYNGEE. CDR3 residues: CASSFRGANEKLFF. DNA for the CDR3: TGTGCCAGCAGCTTCAGGGGTGCTAATGAAAAACTGTTTTTT. The variable domain in full, completed from reference TRBV9 and TRBJ1-4, reads DSGVTQTPKHLITATGQRVTLRCSPRSGDLSVYWYQQSLDQGLQFLIQYYNGEERAKGNILERFSAQQFPDLHSELNLSSLELGDSALYFCASSFRGANEKLFFGSGTQLSVL.

The chain recombines TRBV29-1 with TRBJ2-5; D call uncertain. V dropped 3 bases and J dropped 5 bases, with 10 bases sitting between them. This CDR3 is 12 amino acids long. The germline CDR1 and CDR2 sequences are SQVTM and ANQGSEA. CDR3 in amino acids: CSVDNLQETQYF. Written as DNA, the CDR3 is TGCAGCGTTGATAACCTCCAGGAGACCCAGTACTTC.

The chain is built from TRBV9 and TRBJ2-2, with D maybe TRBD1 (5 bases). Per germline, CDR1 SGDLS and CDR2 YYNGEE. Trimming stripped 4 bases from V and 6 bases from J, with 13 bases between. The CDR3 is 14 residues long. The CDR3, as DNA: TGTGCCAGCAGCTCGACAGCCCGTCCCGGGGAGCTGTTTTTT. Amino acids: CASSSTARPGELFF.

The chain uses TRBV9 and TRBJ2-5, with a tentative D call TRBD2 (5 bases). V lost 3 bases and J lost 1, with 10 bases in between. CDR1 is SGDLS and CDR2 is YYNGEE in the germline V gene. The CDR3 runs 14 residues. The CDR3 bases are TGTGCCAGCAGCGCGTCCGGGGTCCAAGAGACCCAGTACTTC. Translated: CASSASGVQETQYF.

The chain is built from TRBV20-1 and TRBJ2-1; D is perhaps TRBD1 (5 bases). The V and J ends lost 4 bases and 9 bases respectively, with 7 bases between them. The germline V gene has CDR1 DFQATT and CDR2 SNEGSKA (reference sequence). The CDR3 sequence is 10 residues long. The CDR3, as DNA: TGCAGTGCTACTAGGGGTGAGCAGTTCTTC. It yields the protein CSATRGEQFF.

In its sample, this clone was seen once. This chain links TRBV5-1 with TRBJ2-1, with 12 bases aligning to TRBD2. CDR1 is SGHRS, CDR2 YFSETQ, per germline. The length of the CDR3 is 16 residues. V trimming: 0 bases; J trimming: 10 bases; junction bases outside the gene matches: 8. CDR3 sequence (DNA): TGCGCCAGCAGCTTGGTGCTAGCGGGGGGGTGGGGGGAGCAGTTCTTC. Translating it yields CASSLVLAGGWGEQFF.

This clone appeared a single time. The J gene is TRBJ1-1, the V gene TRBV5-6, with D maybe TRBD1 (5 bases). V lost 3 bases and J lost 3, with 12 bases in between. The CDR3 is 14 residues long. CDR1 and CDR2 (germline): SGHDT, YYEEEE. This chain's CDR3 is CASSSIDRYTEAFF. CDR3 DNA sequence: TGTGCCAGCAGCTCTATTGACAGATACACTGAAGCTTTCTTT.

The chain is built from TRBV19 and TRBJ2-7, with D perhaps TRBD2 (6 bases). The V and J ends lost 4 bases and 0 bases respectively, with 16 bases between them. The germline gives CDR1 LNHDA, CDR2 SQIVND (reference sequence). The CDR3 loop spans 16 amino acids. CDR3 bases: TGTGCCAGTAGTACCCTATTGGGGGGTAGCTCCTACGAGCAGTACTTC. Residues: CASSTLLGGSSYEQYF. The full variable domain, completed using reference TRBV19 and TRBJ2-7, is DGGITQSPKYLFRKEGQNVTLSCEQNLNHDAMYWYRQDPGQGLRLIYYSQIVNDFQKGDIAEGYSVSREKKESFPLTVTSAQKNPTAFYLCASSTLLGGSSYEQYFGPGTRLTVT.

A single count supports this clone. The V gene is TRBV7-2, the J gene TRBJ1-5; the match to TRBD1 covers 9 bases. This CDR3 spans 14 amino acids. Germline values: CDR1 SGHTA, CDR2 FQGNSA. The V gene end was trimmed by 7 bases and the J gene end by 5 bases; junction bases not matched to a gene: 6. The CDR3 here is CASMPGQGHQPQHF. In nucleotides, the CDR3 is TGTGCCAGCATGCCGGGACAGGGTCATCAGCCCCAGCATTTT. Based on the CDR3 plus reference TRBV7-2 and TRBJ1-5, the full variable domain is GAGVSQSPSNKVTEKGKDVELRCDPISGHTALYWYRQSLGQGLEFLIYFQGNSAPDKSGLPSDRFSAERTGGSVSTLTIQRTQQEDSAVYLCASMPGQGHQPQHFGDGTRLSIL.

The genes are TRBV7-9 and TRBJ2-1; 7 bases line up with TRBD1. The V and J ends lost 3 bases and 8 bases, in that order; junction bases with no gene match: 10. From germline, CDR1 is SEHNR and CDR2 FQNEAQ (reference sequence). The CDR3 covers 15 residues. For the CDR3, the DNA is TGTGCCAGCAGCTTCACCGGGACAGCCATTGATGAGCAGTTCTTC. It yields the protein CASSFTGTAIDEQFF.